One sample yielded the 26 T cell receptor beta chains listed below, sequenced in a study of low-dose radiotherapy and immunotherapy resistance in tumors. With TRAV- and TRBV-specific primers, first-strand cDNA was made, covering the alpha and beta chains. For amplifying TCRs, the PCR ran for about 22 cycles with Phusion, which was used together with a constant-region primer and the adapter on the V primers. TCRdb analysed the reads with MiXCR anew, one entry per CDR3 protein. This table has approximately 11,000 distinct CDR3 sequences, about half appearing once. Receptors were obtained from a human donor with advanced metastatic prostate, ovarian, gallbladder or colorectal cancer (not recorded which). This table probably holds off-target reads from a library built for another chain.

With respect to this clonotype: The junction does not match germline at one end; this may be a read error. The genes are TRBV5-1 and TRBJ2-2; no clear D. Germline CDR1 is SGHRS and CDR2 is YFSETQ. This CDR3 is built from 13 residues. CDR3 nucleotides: TGCGCCACCAGCCTGGAAAACACCGGGGAGCTGTTTTTT. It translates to CATSLENTGELFF.

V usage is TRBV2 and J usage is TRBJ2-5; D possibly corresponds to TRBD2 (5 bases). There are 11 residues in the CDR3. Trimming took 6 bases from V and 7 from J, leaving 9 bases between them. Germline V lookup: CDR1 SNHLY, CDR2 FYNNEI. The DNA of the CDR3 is TGTGCCAGCAGCGTGGAGGTGACCCAGTACTTC. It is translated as CASSVEVTQYF.

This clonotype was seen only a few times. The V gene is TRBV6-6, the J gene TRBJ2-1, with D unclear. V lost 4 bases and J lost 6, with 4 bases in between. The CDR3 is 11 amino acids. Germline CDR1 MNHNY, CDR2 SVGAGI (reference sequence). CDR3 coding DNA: TGTGCCAGCAGTTGGGGCAATGAGCAGTTCTTC. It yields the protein CASSWGNEQFF.

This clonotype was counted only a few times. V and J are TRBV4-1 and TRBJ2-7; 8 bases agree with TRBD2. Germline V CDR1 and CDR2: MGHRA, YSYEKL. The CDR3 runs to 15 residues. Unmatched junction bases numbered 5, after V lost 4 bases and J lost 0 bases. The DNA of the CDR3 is TGCGCCAGCAGCCTAACTAGCGGTAGCTCCTACGAGCAGTACTTC. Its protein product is CASSLTSGSSYEQYF.

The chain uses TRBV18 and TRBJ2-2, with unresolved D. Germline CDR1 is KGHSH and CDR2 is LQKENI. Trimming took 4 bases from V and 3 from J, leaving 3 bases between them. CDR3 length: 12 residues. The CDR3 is CASSRYTGELFF. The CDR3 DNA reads TGTGCCAGCTCACGGTACACCGGGGAGCTGTTTTTT.

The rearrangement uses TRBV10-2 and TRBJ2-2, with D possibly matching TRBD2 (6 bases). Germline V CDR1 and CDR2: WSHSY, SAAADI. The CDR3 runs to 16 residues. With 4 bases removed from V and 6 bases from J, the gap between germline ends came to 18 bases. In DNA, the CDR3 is TGCGCCAGCAGTGTTGGGGGGTTGACCTTCGCCGGGGAGCTGTTTTTT. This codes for CASSVGGLTFAGELFF.

Here the CDR3 DNA reads TGCGCCAGCAGCCCCGGGACAGGGGAGGACATTCAGTACTTC. This codes for CASSPGTGEDIQYF. The gene calls are TRBV5-1 and TRBJ2-4, with 10 positions matching TRBD1. This CDR3 comprises 14 residues. After removal of 4 bases from V and 8 bases from J, the junction contained 6 bases not matched to a gene. Germline values: CDR1 SGHRS, CDR2 YFSETQ.

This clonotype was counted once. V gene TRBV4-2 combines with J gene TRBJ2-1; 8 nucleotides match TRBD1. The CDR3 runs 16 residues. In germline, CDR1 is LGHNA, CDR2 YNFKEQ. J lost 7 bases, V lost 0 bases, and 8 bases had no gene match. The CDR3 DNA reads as TGTGCCAGCAGCCAAGAAGGGCAGGGGGCTGGGAATGAGCAGTTCTTC. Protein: CASSQEGQGAGNEQFF.

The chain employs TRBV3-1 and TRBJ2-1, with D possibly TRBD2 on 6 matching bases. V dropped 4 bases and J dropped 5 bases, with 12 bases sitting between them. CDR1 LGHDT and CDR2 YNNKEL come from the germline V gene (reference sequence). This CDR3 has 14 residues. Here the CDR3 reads CASSLGGTDNEQFF. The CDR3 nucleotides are TGTGCCAGCAGCCTAGGAGGGACTGACAATGAGCAGTTCTTC.

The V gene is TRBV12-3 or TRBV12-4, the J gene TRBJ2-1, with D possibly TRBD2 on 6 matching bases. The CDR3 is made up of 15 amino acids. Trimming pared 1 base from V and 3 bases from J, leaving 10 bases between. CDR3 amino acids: CASSLGTTLYNEQFF. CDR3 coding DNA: TGTGCCAGCAGTTTAGGGACTACCCTCTACAATGAGCAGTTCTTC.

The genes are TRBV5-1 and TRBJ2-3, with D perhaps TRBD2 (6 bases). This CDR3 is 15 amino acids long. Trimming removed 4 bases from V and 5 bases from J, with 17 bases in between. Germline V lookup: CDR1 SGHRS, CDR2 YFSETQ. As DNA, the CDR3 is TGCGCCAGCAGCACCCCACGGGGGAGAGGAGATACGCAGTATTTT. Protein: CASSTPRGRGDTQYF.

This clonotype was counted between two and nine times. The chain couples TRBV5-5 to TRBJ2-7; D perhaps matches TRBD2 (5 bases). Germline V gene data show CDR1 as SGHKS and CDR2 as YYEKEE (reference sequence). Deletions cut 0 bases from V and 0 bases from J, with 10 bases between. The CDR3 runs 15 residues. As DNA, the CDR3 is TGTGCCAGCAGCTTGGTGCCGGGGAGCTCCTACGAGCAGTACTTC. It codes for CASSLVPGSSYEQYF.

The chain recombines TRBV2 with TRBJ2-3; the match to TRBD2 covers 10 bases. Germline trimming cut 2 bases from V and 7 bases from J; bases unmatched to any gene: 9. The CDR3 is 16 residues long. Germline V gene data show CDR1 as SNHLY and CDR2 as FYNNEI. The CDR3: CASSERGLAGVYTQYF. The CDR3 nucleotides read TGTGCCAGCAGTGAACGGGGGCTAGCGGGGGTATATACGCAGTATTTT.

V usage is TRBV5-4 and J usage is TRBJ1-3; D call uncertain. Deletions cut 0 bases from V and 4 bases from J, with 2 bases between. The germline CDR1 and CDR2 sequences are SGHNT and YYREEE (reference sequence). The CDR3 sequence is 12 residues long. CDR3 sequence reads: CASSLGGNTIYF. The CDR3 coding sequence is TGTGCCAGCAGCTTGGGGGGAAACACCATATATTTT. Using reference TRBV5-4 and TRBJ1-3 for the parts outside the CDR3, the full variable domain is ETGVTQSPTHLIKTRGQQVTLRCSSQSGHNTVSWYQQALGQGPQFIFQYYREEENGRGNFPPRFSGLQFPNYSSELNVNALELDDSALYLCASSLGGNTIYFGEGSWLTVV.

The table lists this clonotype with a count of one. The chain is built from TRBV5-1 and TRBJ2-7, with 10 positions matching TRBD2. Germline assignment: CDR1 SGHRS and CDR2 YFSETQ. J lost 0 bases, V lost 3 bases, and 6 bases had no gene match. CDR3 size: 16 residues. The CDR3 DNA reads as TGCGCCAGCAGCTGGACACTAGCGGGGAGCTCCTACGAGCAGTACTTC. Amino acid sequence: CASSWTLAGSSYEQYF.

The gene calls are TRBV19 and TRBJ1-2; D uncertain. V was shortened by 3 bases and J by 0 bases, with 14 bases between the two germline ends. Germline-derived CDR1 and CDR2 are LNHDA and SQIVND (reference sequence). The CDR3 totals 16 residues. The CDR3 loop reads CASSIRGPRANYGYTF. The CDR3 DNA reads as TGTGCCAGTAGTATCCGCGGACCGCGAGCTAACTATGGCTACACCTTC.

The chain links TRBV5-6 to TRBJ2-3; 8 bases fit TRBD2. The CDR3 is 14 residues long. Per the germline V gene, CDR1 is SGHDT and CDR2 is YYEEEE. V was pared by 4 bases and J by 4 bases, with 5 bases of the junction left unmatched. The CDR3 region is CASSRRGGSDTQYF. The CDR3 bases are TGTGCCAGCAGCAGACGGGGGGGGTCAGATACGCAGTATTTT. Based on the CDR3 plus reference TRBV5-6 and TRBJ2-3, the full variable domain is DAGVTQSPTHLIKTRGQQVTLRCSPKSGHDTVSWYQQALGQGPQFIFQYYEEEERQRGNFPDRFSGHQFPNYSSELNVNALLLGDSALYLCASSRRGGSDTQYFGPGTRLTVL.

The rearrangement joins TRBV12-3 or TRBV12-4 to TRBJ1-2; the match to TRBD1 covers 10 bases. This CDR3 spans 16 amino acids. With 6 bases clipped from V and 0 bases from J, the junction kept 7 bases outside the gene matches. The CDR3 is CASSRDRGPANYGYTF. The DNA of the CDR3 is TGTGCCAGCAGCCGGGACAGGGGACCAGCTAACTATGGCTACACCTTC.

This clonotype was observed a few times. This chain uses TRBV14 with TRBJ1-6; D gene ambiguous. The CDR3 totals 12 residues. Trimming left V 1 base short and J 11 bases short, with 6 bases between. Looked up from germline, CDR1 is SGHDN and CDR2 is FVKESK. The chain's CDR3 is CASSQVGTPLHF. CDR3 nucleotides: TGTGCCAGCAGCCAAGTCGGGACACCCCTCCACTTT.

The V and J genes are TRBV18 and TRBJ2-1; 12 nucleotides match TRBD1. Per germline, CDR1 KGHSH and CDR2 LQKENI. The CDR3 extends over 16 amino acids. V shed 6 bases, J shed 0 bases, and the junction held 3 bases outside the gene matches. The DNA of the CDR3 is TGTGCCAGCTCGGGACAGGGGGCGAGCTCCTACAATGAGCAGTTCTTC. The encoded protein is CASSGQGASSYNEQFF.

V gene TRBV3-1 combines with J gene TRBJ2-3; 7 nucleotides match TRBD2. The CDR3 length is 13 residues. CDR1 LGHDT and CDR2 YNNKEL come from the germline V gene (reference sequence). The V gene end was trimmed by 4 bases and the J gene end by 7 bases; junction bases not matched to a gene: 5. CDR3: CASSRAGSNTQYF. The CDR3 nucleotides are TGTGCCAGCAGCCGAGCGGGGAGCAATACGCAGTATTTT.

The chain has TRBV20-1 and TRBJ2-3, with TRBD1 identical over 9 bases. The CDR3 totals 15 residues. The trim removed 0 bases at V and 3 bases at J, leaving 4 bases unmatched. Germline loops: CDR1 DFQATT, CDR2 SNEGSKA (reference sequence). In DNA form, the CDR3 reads TGCAGTGCTAGAGACGGACAGGGGATAACAGATACGCAGTATTTT. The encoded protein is CSARDGQGITDTQYF.

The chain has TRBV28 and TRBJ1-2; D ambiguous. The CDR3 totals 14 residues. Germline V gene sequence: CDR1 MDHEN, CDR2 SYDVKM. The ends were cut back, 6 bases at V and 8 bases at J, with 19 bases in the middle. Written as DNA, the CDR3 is TGTGCCAGCAGCGTCCGGGCAGGAGGTGAGGGCTACACCTTC. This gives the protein CASSVRAGGEGYTF.

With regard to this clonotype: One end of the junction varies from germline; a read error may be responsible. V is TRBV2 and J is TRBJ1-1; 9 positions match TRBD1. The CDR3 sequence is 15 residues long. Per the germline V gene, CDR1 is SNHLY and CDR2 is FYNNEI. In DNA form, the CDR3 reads TGTGCCAGCAGGGAAGTACAGGGGGCAGGGACTGAAGCTTTCTTT. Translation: CASREVQGAGTEAFF.

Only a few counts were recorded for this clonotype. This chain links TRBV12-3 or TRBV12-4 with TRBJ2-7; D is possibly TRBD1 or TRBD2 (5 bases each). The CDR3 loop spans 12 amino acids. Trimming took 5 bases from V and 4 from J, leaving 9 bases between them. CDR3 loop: CASSQGTYEQYF. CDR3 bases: TGTGCCAGCAGTCAAGGGACGTACGAGCAGTACTTC.

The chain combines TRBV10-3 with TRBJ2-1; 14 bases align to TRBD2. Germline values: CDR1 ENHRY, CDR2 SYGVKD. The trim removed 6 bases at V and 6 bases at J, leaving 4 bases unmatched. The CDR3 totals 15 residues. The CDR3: CAISGLAGGPNEQFF. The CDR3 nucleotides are TGTGCCATCAGCGGACTAGCGGGAGGTCCCAATGAGCAGTTCTTC.